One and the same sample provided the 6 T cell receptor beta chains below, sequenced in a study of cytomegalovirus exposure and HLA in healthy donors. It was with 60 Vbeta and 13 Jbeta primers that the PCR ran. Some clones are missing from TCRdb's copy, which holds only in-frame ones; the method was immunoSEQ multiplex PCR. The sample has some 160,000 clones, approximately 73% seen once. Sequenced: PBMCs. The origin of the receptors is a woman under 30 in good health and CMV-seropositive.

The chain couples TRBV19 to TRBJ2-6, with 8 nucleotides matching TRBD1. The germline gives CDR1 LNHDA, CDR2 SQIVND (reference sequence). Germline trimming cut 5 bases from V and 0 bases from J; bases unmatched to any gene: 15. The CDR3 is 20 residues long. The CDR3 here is CASSFPSRGTGRSGANVLTF. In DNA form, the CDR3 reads TGTGCCAGTAGTTTCCCGTCCCGCGGGACAGGCCGCTCTGGGGCCAACGTCCTGACTTTC.

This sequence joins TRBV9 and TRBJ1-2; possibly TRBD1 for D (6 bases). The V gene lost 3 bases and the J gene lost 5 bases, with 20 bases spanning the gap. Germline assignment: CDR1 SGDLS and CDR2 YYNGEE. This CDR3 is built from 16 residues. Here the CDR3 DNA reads TGTGCCAGCAGCGGCCGACAGGAGTCAGATTATTATGGCTACACCTTC. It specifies CASSGRQESDYYGYTF.

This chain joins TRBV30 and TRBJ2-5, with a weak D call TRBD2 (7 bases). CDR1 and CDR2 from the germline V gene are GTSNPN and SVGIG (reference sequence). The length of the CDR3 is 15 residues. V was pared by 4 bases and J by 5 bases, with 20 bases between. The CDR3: CAWKRGAGAGETQYF. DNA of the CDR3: TGTGCCTGGAAGAGGGGCGCGGGGGCGGGGGAGACCCAGTACTTC.

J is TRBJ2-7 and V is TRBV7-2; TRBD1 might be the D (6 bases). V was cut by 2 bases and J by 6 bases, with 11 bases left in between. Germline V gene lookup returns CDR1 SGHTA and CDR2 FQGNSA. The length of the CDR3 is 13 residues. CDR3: CASSLNRAGEQYF. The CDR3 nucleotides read TGTGCCAGCAGCTTAAACAGGGCGGGCGAGCAGTACTTC. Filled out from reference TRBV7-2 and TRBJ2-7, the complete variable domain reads GAGVSQSPSNKVTEKGKDVELRCDPISGHTALYWYRQSLGQGLEFLIYFQGNSAPDKSGLPSDRFSAERTGGSVSTLTIQRTQQEDSAVYLCASSLNRAGEQYFGPGTRLTVT.

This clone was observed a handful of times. In DNA, the CDR3 is TGTGCCAGCAGCTTAGGACAGAGCGGGGGGGCCCTGTACTTC. Protein: CASSLGQSGGALYF. The chain carries TRBV11-3 and TRBJ2-7; TRBD2 matches at 10 bases. V was clipped by 1 base and J by 12 bases; unmatched bases: 9. The length of the CDR3 is 14 residues. Germline loops: CDR1 SGHNT, CDR2 YENEEA.

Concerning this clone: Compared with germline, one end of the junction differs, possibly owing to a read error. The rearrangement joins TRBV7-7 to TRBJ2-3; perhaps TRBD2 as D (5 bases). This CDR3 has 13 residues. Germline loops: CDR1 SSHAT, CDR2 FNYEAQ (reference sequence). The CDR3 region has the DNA TGTGCTAGCAGCTTATCCGGGGCAGATACGCAGTATTTT. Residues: CASSLSGADTQYF.